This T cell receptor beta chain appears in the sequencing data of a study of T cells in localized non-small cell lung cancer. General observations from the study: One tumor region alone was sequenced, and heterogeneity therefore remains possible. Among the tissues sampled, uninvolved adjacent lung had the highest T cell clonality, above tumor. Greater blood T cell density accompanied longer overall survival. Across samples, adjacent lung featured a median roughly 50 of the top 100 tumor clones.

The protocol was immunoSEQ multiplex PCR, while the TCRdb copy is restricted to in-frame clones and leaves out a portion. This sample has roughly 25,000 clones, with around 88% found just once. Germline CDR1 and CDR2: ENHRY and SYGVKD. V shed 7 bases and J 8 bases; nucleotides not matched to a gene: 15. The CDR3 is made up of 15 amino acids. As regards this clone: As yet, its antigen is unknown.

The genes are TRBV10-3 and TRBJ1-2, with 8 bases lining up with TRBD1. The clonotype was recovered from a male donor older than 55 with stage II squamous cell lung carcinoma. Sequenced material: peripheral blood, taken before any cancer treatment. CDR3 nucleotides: TGTGCCATCACCTTAGATAAGGACAGGGCGGGAGGCTACACCTTC. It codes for CAITLDKDRAGGYTF.